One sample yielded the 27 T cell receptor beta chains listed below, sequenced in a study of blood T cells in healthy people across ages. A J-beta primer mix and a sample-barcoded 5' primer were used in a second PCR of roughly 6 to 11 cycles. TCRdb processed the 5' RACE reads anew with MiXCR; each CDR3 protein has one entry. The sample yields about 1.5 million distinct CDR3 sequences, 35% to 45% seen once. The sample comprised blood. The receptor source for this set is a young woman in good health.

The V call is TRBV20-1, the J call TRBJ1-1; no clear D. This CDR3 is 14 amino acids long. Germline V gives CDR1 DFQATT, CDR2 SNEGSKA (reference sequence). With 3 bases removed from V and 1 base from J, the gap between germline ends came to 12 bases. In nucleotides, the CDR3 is TGCAGTGCTAGCAGGCTAGGCTGGAACACTGAAGCTTTCTTT. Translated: CSASRLGWNTEAFF.

The CDR3: CASSRLFYNSPLHF. CDR3 in DNA: TGTGCCAGCAGTCGGTTATTCTATAATTCACCCCTCCACTTT. J is TRBJ1-6 and V is TRBV12-3 or TRBV12-4, with D uncertain. The CDR3 contains 14 residues. V was pared by 5 bases and J by 3 bases, with 8 bases between.

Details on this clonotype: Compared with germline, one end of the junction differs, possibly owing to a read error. CDR3 in DNA: TGTGCCAACAGTTACGGGATCCTGACTAACTATGGCTACACCTTC. This translates into CANSYGILTNYGYTF. This sequence joins TRBV6-6 and TRBJ1-2; D unclear. Per germline, CDR1 MNHNY and CDR2 SVGAGI (reference sequence). The CDR3 loop spans 15 amino acids.

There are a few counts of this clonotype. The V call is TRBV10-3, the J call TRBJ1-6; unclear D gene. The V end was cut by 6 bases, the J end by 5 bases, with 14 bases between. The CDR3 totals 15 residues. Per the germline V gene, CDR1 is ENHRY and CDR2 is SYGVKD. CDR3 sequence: CAIRINPYDNSPLHF. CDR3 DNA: TGTGCCATCAGGATAAATCCGTACGATAATTCACCCCTCCACTTT.

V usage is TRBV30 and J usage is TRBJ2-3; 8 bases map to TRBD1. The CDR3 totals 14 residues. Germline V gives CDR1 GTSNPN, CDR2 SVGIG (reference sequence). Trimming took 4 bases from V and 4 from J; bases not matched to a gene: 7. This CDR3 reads CAWTQGRGPDTQYF. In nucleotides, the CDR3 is TGTGCCTGGACCCAGGGCAGGGGGCCAGATACGCAGTATTTT.

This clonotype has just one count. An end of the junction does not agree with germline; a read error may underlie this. Written as DNA, the CDR3 is TGCGGTGCTACGGACAGGAGGAACACCGGGGAGCTGTTTTTT. Translating gives CGATDRRNTGELFF. The J gene is TRBJ2-2, the V gene TRBV20-1; the match to TRBD1 covers 7 bases. The CDR3 sequence is 14 residues long. The germline gives CDR1 DFQATT, CDR2 SNEGSKA (reference sequence).

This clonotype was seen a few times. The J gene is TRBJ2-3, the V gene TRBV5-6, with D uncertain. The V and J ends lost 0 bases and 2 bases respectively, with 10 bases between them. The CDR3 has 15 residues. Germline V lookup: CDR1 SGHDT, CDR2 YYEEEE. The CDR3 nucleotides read TGTGCCAGCAGCTTGGGGAACGGATTCACAGATACGCAGTATTTT. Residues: CASSLGNGFTDTQYF. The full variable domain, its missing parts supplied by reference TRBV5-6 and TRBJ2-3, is DAGVTQSPTHLIKTRGQQVTLRCSPKSGHDTVSWYQQALGQGPQFIFQYYEEEERQRGNFPDRFSGHQFPNYSSELNVNALLLGDSALYLCASSLGNGFTDTQYFGPGTRLTVL.

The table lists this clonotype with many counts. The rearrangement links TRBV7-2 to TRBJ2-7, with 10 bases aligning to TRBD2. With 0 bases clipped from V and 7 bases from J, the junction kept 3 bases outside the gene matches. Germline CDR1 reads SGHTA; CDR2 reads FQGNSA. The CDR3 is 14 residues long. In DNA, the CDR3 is TGTGCCAGCAGCTTAGCTCTAGCGGGAGATGAGCAGTACTTC. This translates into CASSLALAGDEQYF.

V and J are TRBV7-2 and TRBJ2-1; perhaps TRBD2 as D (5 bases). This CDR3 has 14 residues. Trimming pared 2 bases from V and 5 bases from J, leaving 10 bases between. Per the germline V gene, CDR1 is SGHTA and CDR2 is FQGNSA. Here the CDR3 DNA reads TGTGCCAGCAGCTTACTAGCTAATCACAATGAGCAGTTCTTC. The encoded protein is CASSLLANHNEQFF.

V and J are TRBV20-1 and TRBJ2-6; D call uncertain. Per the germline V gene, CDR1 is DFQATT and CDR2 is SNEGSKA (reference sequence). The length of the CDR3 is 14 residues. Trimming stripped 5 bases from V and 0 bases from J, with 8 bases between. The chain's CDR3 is CSAEDRSGANVLTF. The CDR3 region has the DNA TGCAGTGCTGAAGACCGCTCTGGGGCCAACGTCCTGACTTTC.

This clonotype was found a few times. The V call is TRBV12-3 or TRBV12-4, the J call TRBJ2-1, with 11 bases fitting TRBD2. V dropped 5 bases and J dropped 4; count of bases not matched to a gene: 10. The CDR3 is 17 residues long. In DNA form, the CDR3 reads TGTGCCAGCAGTATCCCCCGACGACTAGCGGGGTACAATGAGCAGTTCTTC. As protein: CASSIPRRLAGYNEQFF.

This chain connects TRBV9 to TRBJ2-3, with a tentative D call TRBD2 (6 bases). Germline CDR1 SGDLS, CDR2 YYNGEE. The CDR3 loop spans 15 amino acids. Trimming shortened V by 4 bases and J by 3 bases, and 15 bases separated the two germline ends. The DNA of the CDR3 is TGTGCCAGCAGCACGCGACTAGGCTTAACAGATACGCAGTATTTT. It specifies CASSTRLGLTDTQYF.

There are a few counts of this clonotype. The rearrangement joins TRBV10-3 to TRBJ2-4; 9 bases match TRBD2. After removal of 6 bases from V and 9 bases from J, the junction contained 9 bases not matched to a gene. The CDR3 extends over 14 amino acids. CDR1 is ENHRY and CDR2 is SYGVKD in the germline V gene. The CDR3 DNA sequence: TGTGCCATCAGCCCCGGGACTAGCAGTTTCATTCAGTACTTC. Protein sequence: CAISPGTSSFIQYF.

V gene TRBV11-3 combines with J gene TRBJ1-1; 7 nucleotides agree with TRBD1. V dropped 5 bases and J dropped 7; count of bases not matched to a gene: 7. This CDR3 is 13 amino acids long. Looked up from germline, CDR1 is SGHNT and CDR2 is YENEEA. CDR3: CASSADRSNEAFF. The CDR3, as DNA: TGTGCCAGCAGCGCGGACAGGTCCAATGAAGCTTTCTTT.

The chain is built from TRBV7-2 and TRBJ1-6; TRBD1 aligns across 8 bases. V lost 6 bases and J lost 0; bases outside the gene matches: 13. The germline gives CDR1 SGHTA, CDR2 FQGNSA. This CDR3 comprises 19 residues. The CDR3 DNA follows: TGTGCCAGCAGTAATCCTTGGGACAGGTCCTACTCCTATAATTCACCCCTCCACTTT. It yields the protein CASSNPWDRSYSYNSPLHF.

The CDR3 spells CASRRHTGYYGYTF. Written as DNA, the CDR3 is TGTGCCAGCAGAAGGCATACAGGTTACTATGGCTACACCTTC. The rearrangement uses TRBV28 and TRBJ1-2, with TRBD1 as a possible D gene (5 bases). Germline V CDR1 and CDR2: MDHEN, SYDVKM. The germline V and J ends were trimmed by 6 bases and 3 bases, with 14 bases remaining between them. The CDR3 extends over 14 amino acids.

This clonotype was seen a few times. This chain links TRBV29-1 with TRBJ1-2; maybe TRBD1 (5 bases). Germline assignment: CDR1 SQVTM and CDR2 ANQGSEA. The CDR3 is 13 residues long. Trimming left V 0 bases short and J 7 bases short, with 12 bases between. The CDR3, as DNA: TGCAGCGTTGAAGACCTCGGACAATGTGGCTACACCTTC. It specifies CSVEDLGQCGYTF.

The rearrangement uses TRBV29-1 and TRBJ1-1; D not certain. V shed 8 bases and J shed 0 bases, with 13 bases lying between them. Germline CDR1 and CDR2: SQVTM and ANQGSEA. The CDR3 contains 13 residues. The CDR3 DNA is TGCAGCCTCAAAGGGCAGATGAACACTGAAGCTTTCTTT. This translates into CSLKGQMNTEAFF.

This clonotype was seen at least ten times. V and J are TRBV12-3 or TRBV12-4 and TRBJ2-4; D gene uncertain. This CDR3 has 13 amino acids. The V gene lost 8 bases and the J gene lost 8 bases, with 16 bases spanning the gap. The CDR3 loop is CASGLGDNHIQYF. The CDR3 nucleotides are TGTGCCAGCGGCCTCGGCGACAACCACATTCAGTACTTC.

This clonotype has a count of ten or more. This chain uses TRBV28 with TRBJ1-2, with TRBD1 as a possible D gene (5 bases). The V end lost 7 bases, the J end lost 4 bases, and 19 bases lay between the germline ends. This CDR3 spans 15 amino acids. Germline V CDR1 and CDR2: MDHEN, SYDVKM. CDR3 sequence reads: CASTPDRDLAYGYTF. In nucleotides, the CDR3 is TGTGCCAGCACTCCCGACCGGGACTTGGCCTATGGCTACACCTTC.

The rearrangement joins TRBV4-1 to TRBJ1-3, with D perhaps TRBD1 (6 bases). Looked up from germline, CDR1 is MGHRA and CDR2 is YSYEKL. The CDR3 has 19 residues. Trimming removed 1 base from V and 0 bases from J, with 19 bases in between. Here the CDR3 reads CASSQVPAGHPLSGNTIYF. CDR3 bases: TGCGCCAGCAGCCAAGTCCCCGCGGGACATCCTCTCTCTGGAAACACCATATATTTT.

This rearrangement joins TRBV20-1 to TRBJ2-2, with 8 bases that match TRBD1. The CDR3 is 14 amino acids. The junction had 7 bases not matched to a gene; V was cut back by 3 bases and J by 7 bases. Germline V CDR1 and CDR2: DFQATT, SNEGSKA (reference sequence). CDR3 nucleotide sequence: TGCAGTGCTAGTTGGACAGGGTTGGACGGGGAGCTGTTTTTT. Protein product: CSASWTGLDGELFF.

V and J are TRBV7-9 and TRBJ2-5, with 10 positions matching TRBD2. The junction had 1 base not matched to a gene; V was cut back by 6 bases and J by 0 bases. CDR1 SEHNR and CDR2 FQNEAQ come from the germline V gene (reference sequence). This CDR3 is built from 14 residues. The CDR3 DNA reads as TGTGCCAGCAGAGCGGGAGGGTACCAAGAGACCCAGTACTTC. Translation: CASRAGGYQETQYF.

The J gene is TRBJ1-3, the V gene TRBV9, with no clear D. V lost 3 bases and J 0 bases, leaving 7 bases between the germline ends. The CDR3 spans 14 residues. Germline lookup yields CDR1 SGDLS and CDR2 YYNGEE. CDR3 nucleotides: TGTGCCAGCAGCGATGATCTCTCTGGAAACACCATATATTTT. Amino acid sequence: CASSDDLSGNTIYF.

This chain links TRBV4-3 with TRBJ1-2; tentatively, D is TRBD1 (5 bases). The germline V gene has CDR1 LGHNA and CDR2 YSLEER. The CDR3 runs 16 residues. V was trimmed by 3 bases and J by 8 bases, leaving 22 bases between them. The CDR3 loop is CASSQTGMGGLRGYTF. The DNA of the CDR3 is TGCGCCAGCAGCCAGACCGGGATGGGGGGTCTAAGAGGCTACACCTTC.

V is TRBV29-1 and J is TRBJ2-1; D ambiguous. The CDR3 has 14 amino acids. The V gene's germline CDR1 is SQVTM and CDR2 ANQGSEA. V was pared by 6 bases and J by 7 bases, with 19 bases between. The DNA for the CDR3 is TGCAGCGTCGGTGGAAGTATTAGCTCGAATGAGCAGTTCTTC. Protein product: CSVGGSISSNEQFF.

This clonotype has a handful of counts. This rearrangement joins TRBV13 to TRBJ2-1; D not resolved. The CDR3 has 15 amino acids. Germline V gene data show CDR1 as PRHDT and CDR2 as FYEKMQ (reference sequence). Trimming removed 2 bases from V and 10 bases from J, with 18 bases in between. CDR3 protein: CASSLRRGWRLEQFF. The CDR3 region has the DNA TGTGCCAGCAGCTTACGTCGAGGTTGGCGGTTGGAGCAGTTCTTC.